These 28 T cell receptor beta chains were sequenced from one sample in a study of blood T cell repertoires in COVID-19. Here immunoSEQ multiplex PCR was the method, and the copy in TCRdb shows in-frame clones only, minus some. The table lists approximately 200,000 clones, around 86% of them singletons, with roughly 5% in the top ten. Material for sequencing was peripheral blood. The receptors stem from a human donor in a cohort sampled during active COVID-19.

This clone was seen a few times. The V gene is TRBV3-1 (or the pseudogene TRBV3-2), the J gene TRBJ2-7; 9 bases align to TRBD1. J gave up 5 bases and V 1 base, and 3 bases lay outside the gene matches. Germline-derived CDR1 and CDR2 are LGHDT and YNNKEL (reference sequence). The CDR3 runs 14 residues. This chain's CDR3 is CASSQGGQGNEQYF. The DNA of the CDR3 is TGTGCCAGCAGCCAAGGGGGACAGGGAAACGAGCAGTACTTC.

This chain links TRBV9 with TRBJ2-5, with TRBD2 matching 9 bases. CDR1 is SGDLS, CDR2 YYNGEE, per germline. The CDR3 loop spans 14 amino acids. After removal of 2 bases from V and 3 bases from J, the junction contained 2 bases not matched to a gene. CDR3 bases: TGTGCCAGCAGCGTGTCTAGCGGGAAAGAGACCCAGTACTTC. It specifies CASSVSSGKETQYF.

The chain links TRBV3-1 (or the pseudogene TRBV3-2) to TRBJ1-1, with TRBD1 identical over 8 bases. The CDR3 spans 12 residues. The germline CDR1 and CDR2 sequences are LGHDT and YNNKEL (reference sequence). The V segment lost 3 bases and the J segment 11 bases; nucleotides outside the gene matches: 5. CDR3 sequence reads: CASSHRTGLAFF. The CDR3 DNA is TGTGCCAGCAGCCACCGGACAGGGTTGGCTTTCTTT.

This sequence joins TRBV28 and TRBJ1-5, with 8 bases identical to TRBD1. Germline V gives CDR1 MDHEN, CDR2 SYDVKM. V gave up 5 bases and J gave up 6 bases; unmatched junction bases: 6. The CDR3 is 14 amino acids. This CDR3 is CASSPDRVVQPQHF. The CDR3 DNA reads TGTGCCAGCAGTCCGGACAGGGTGGTTCAGCCCCAGCATTTT.

This chain uses TRBV4-2 with TRBJ2-1, with 14 bases aligning to TRBD2. V trimming: 4 bases; J trimming: 8 bases; junction bases outside the gene matches: 4. Germline values: CDR1 LGHNA, CDR2 YNFKEQ. The CDR3 runs 15 residues. In DNA, the CDR3 is TGTGCCAGCAGCCTGGGACTAGCGGGAGACGATGAGCAGTTCTTC. Translated, it gives CASSLGLAGDDEQFF.

The chain joins TRBV6-6 to TRBJ2-3, with TRBD1 identical over 8 bases. CDR1 is MNHNY and CDR2 is SVGAGI in the germline V gene (reference sequence). CDR3 size: 14 residues. Trimming removed 5 bases from V and 7 bases from J; junction bases left unmatched: 8. The CDR3 sequence is CASSGTGRSNTQYF. Here the CDR3 DNA reads TGTGCCAGCAGTGGGACAGGTCGCAGTAATACGCAGTATTTT.

CDR3 DNA: TGTGCCAGCAGCTCTGGGGGGGGGCAAATAGTAGGAGAGACCCAGTACTTC. Its translation is CASSSGGGQIVGETQYF. The chain carries TRBV7-8 and TRBJ2-5; TRBD2 is a possible D gene (7 bases). The V and J ends lost 4 bases and 4 bases respectively, with 22 bases between them. Germline CDR1 is SGHVS and CDR2 is FQNEAQ. The CDR3 covers 17 residues.

CDR3 nucleotide sequence: TGTGCCAGCAGCCCCGGGACTAGAGGCAATGAGCAGTTCTTC. It yields the protein CASSPGTRGNEQFF. The chain carries TRBV9 and TRBJ2-1, with 8 bases aligning to TRBD2. Germline CDR1 SGDLS, CDR2 YYNGEE. The CDR3 extends over 14 amino acids. J gave up 6 bases and V 4 bases, and 6 bases lay outside the gene matches.

The CDR3 nucleotides are TGTGCCAGCAGTTACACCCGCGGGGGCTGGGGTGAAGCTTTCTTT. This translates into CASSYTRGGWGEAFF. J is TRBJ1-1 and V is TRBV6-5; D may be TRBD1 (6 bases). Trimming removed 2 bases at V and 7 bases at J, with 17 bases between. Looked up from germline, CDR1 is MNHEY and CDR2 is SVGAGI. The length of the CDR3 is 15 residues.

V and J are TRBV18 and TRBJ2-7, with 8 bases fitting TRBD2. This CDR3 region has 18 residues. The V gene's germline CDR1 is KGHSH and CDR2 LQKENI. V lost 3 bases and J lost 9; bases outside the gene matches: 22. CDR3 coding DNA: TGTGCCAGCTCACCCCGTTGGGAGTCAAGCGGGAGCTTGGATGGGCAGTACTTC. Translated: CASSPRWESSGSLDGQYF.

This clone has just a few counts. This chain uses TRBV24-1 with TRBJ1-2; D might be TRBD1 (5 bases). The V and J ends lost 2 bases and 8 bases respectively, with 8 bases between them. Germline CDR1 reads KGHDR; CDR2 reads SFDVKD. CDR3 length equals 12 residues. This CDR3 is CATSDYKGGYTF. The CDR3 DNA sequence: TGTGCCACCAGTGATTATAAGGGGGGCTACACCTTC.

This clone was seen more than once but under ten times. This chain uses TRBV7-9 with TRBJ2-2; a possible D gene is TRBD1 (6 bases). CDR1 SEHNR and CDR2 FQNEAQ come from the germline V gene (reference sequence). Trimming removed 9 bases at V and 1 base at J, with 15 bases between. This CDR3 is built from 15 residues. CDR3 in amino acids: CASNETGQNTGELFF. DNA for the CDR3: TGTGCCAGTAATGAAACGGGACAGAACACCGGGGAGCTGTTTTTT.

This rearrangement joins TRBV5-1 to TRBJ1-6, with TRBD1 matching over 10 bases. The CDR3 loop spans 15 amino acids. Germline values: CDR1 SGHRS, CDR2 YFSETQ. The J segment lost 13 bases and the V segment lost 4 bases, leaving 11 bases of the junction unmatched. As DNA, the CDR3 is TGCGCCAGCAGCACTAGTGGACAGGGGGTTGTGCCCCTCCACTTT. Protein sequence: CASSTSGQGVVPLHF. Filled out from reference TRBV5-1 and TRBJ1-6, the complete variable domain reads KAGVTQTPRYLIKTRGQQVTLSCSPISGHRSVSWYQQTPGQGLQFLFEYFSETQRNKGNFPGRFSGRQFSNSRSEMNVSTLELGDSALYLCASSTSGQGVVPLHFGNGTRLTVT.

The rearrangement links TRBV30 to TRBJ1-2, with a tentative D call TRBD1 (6 bases). Trimming shortened V by 3 bases and J by 4 bases, and 12 bases separated the two germline ends. The CDR3 spans 13 residues. Germline V lookup: CDR1 GTSNPN, CDR2 SVGIG (reference sequence). CDR3 DNA: TGTGCCTGGAGAGAATTGGACAGCTATGGCTACACCTTC. Translating gives CAWRELDSYGYTF.

J is TRBJ2-2 and V is TRBV30; TRBD1 might be the D (6 bases). CDR3 length equals 14 residues. Trimming took 2 bases from V and 6 from J, leaving 13 bases between them. Germline lookup yields CDR1 GTSNPN and CDR2 SVGIG (reference sequence). The CDR3 coding sequence is TGTGCCTGGAGTAAAACAGGGTGGGCCGGGGAGCTGTTTTTT. It specifies CAWSKTGWAGELFF.

This clone was counted between two and nine times. Other DNA sequences within the sample encode an identical CDR3. The chain uses TRBV6-5 and TRBJ1-1; D unresolved. The ends were cut back, 0 bases at V and 1 base at J, with 6 bases in the middle. Germline CDR1 and CDR2: MNHEY and SVGAGI. The CDR3 extends over 14 amino acids. CDR3 residues: CASSYSRRNTEAFF. The CDR3 nucleotides read TGTGCCAGCAGTTACTCCCGGAGGAACACTGAAGCTTTCTTT.

This sequence joins TRBV28 and TRBJ1-1; D possibly corresponds to TRBD1 (5 bases). Trimming removed 3 bases from V and 5 bases from J, with 13 bases in between. The CDR3 length is 14 residues. Germline V gene sequence: CDR1 MDHEN, CDR2 SYDVKM. The CDR3 DNA reads as TGTGCCAGCAGTTTTACAGGAAAGGAAACTGAAGCTTTCTTT. Translation gives CASSFTGKETEAFF.

This sequence joins TRBV3-1 (or the pseudogene TRBV3-2) and TRBJ1-3; TRBD1 matches 10 bases. CDR3 length equals 16 residues. The V segment lost 3 bases and the J segment 3 bases; nucleotides outside the gene matches: 5. Germline V CDR1 and CDR2: LGHDT, YNNKEL (reference sequence). In nucleotides, the CDR3 is TGTGCCAGCAGCCACCAGACAGGGGGCTTTGGAAACACCATATATTTT. Translating gives CASSHQTGGFGNTIYF.

This chain links TRBV28 with TRBJ2-1, with TRBD2 matching over 11 bases. J lost 2 bases, V lost 6 bases, and 15 bases had no gene match. CDR3 size: 19 residues. CDR1 is MDHEN and CDR2 is SYDVKM in the germline V gene. The CDR3 spells CASRLRGLAGGVTYNEQFF. The CDR3 DNA reads TGTGCCAGCAGATTACGCGGGCTAGCGGGAGGTGTAACCTACAATGAGCAGTTCTTC.

The J gene is TRBJ2-1, the V gene TRBV7-2, with 10 bases that match TRBD1. Trimming took 5 bases from V and 10 from J; bases not matched to a gene: 11. This CDR3 has 15 residues. Germline CDR1 and CDR2: SGHTA and FQGNSA. The CDR3 DNA reads TGTGCCAGCAGCCGGGGACAGGGGAGGGTCGAGGAGCAGTTCTTC. Amino acid sequence: CASSRGQGRVEEQFF.

The chain joins TRBV4-3 to TRBJ1-2, with D hard to call. The CDR3 has 15 residues. V lost 0 bases and J 4 bases, leaving 12 bases between the germline ends. Germline-derived CDR1 and CDR2 are LGHNA and YSLEER. This CDR3 reads CASSQDSAGGYGYTF. The CDR3 DNA reads as TGCGCCAGCAGCCAAGATTCCGCGGGAGGCTATGGCTACACCTTC.

DNA of the CDR3: TGTGCCAGCAGTCCCTGGGACAGGGGTGGCCTTGAGCAGTACTTC. This translates into CASSPWDRGGLEQYF. The genes are TRBV28 and TRBJ2-7, with 10 bases matching TRBD1. Germline trimming cut 5 bases from V and 7 bases from J; bases unmatched to any gene: 11. Germline CDR1 MDHEN, CDR2 SYDVKM. This CDR3 has 15 residues.

The gene calls are TRBV7-2 and TRBJ2-7, with 12 nucleotides matching TRBD2. The CDR3 runs to 16 residues. Germline V gene data show CDR1 as SGHTA and CDR2 as FQGNSA. V shed 5 bases, J shed 0 bases, and the junction held 5 bases outside the gene matches. The DNA of the CDR3 is TGTGCCAGCAGCCCACGACTAGCGGGAGCCTCCTACGAGCAGTACTTC. Encoded protein: CASSPRLAGASYEQYF.

V is TRBV3-1 (or the pseudogene TRBV3-2) and J is TRBJ2-4; TRBD2 matches 10 bases. The CDR3 spans 14 residues. Looked up from germline, CDR1 is LGHDT and CDR2 is YNNKEL (reference sequence). V dropped 1 base and J dropped 9; count of bases not matched to a gene: 3. The CDR3 DNA sequence: TGTGCCAGCAGCCAAGCTAGCGGGAGCGGCATTCAGTACTTC. Amino acids: CASSQASGSGIQYF.

The chain couples TRBV28 to TRBJ1-6; D remains unclear. Germline V gives CDR1 MDHEN, CDR2 SYDVKM. V was clipped by 4 bases and J by 2 bases, with 6 bases between them. This CDR3 is 14 amino acids long. CDR3 nucleotides: TGTGCCAGCAGTTCCCCGGCCTATAATTCACCCCTCCACTTT. Amino acids: CASSSPAYNSPLHF. Full variable domain (remainder filled in from reference TRBV28 and TRBJ1-6): DVKVTQSSRYLVKRTGEKVFLECVQDMDHENMFWYRQDPGLGLRLIYFSYDVKMKEKGDIPEGYSVSREKKERFSLILESASTNQTSMYLCASSSPAYNSPLHFGNGTRLTVT.

This clone was seen a single time. The J gene is TRBJ2-1, the V gene TRBV4-3; 11 bases agree with TRBD2. The CDR3 runs 16 residues. V shed 2 bases and J 6 bases; nucleotides not matched to a gene: 6. Germline assignment: CDR1 LGHNA and CDR2 YSLEER. The CDR3 DNA follows: TGCGCCAGCAGCCAATTTTGGGGGACTAGCGGCAATGAGCAGTTCTTC. Protein sequence: CASSQFWGTSGNEQFF.

The chain has TRBV4-2 and TRBJ2-6; no firm D call. Germline assignment: CDR1 LGHNA and CDR2 YNFKEQ. This CDR3 contains 14 residues. The V gene lost 4 bases and the J gene lost 4 bases, with 8 bases spanning the gap. CDR3 nucleotides: TGTGCCAGCAGCCTAGCTAGGGGGGCCAACGTCCTGACTTTC. It yields the protein CASSLARGANVLTF.

This chain links TRBV28 with TRBJ2-7; 15 bases fit TRBD2. Germline V lookup: CDR1 MDHEN, CDR2 SYDVKM. The CDR3 extends over 14 amino acids. The ends lost 6 bases at V and 7 bases at J; junction bases unmatched: 4. CDR3 nucleotide sequence: TGTGCCAGCAGGAGGACTAGCGGGAGGGGTGAGCAGTACTTC. This encodes CASRRTSGRGEQYF.